The TCR beta chain described here comes from a study of cytomegalovirus exposure and HLA in healthy donors. The approximately 130-subject validation cohort, separate from the 666-subject first cohort, included the donors. The protocol was immunoSEQ multiplex PCR, while the TCRdb copy is restricted to in-frame clones and leaves out a portion. The table includes some 170,000 clones, approximately 86% detected once. Regarding this clone: What it binds is unknown.

Points from the study as a whole: There were over 150 TCR beta chains listed as cytomegalovirus-associated. There were a few CMV-associated chains whose specificity for CMV antigens was confirmed in vitro. It was found in a later analysis that first-cohort TCR clusters tended to co-occur in the 130 or so validation repertoires.

The CDR3 is 14 amino acids. CDR1 and CDR2 (germline): SGDLS, YYNGEE. J gave up 4 bases and V 7 bases, and 7 bases lay outside the gene matches. Sequencing input: PBMCs. The chain combines TRBV9 with TRBJ2-7; 11 bases are shared with TRBD2. The TCR was taken from a man between 18 and 29 years old in good health and CMV-seropositive. CDR3 coding DNA: TGTGCCAGCTCCCTTCTAGCGGGGGGATACGAGCAGTACTTC. Translating gives CASSLLAGGYEQYF.